The rows below give T cell receptor beta chains drawn from one sample of a study of blood T cell repertoires in COVID-19. Using immunoSEQ multiplex PCR, the repertoire was profiled, and TCRdb retains in-frame clones only, with some absent. The table shows approximately 260,000 clones, with 70% to 85% occurring only once. The sample was peripheral blood. These receptor sequences come from a woman at least 80 years old with acute or convalescent COVID-19. The CDR3 runs from the conserved cysteine through the conserved F or W. The D gene is left open where the match is weak. A clone size is listed for some rows: how often the clone was seen (once, few, many), or a class if it is expanded.

CDR3nt,CDR3aa,d_gene,j_gene,v_gene,abundance
TGTGCCAGCAGCTTGGATCCAGCGGGGAGCACAGATACGCAGTATTTT,CASSLDPAGSTDTQYF,TRBD2,TRBJ2-3,TRBV5-4,.
TGTGCCAGCAGCTTGGCACAGGGGGGCAATCAGCCCCAGCATTTT,CASSLAQGGNQPQHF,TRBD1,TRBJ1-5,TRBV5-8,.
TGTGCCAGCAGCGTAGGGGGCAGGAACCCCTATAATTCACCCCTCCACTTT,CASSVGGRNPYNSPLHF,.,TRBJ1-6,TRBV9,.
TGTGCCAGCAGCTTAGGGACAGGGGAGGGGAATGAGCAGTTCTTC,CASSLGTGEGNEQFF,TRBD1,TRBJ2-1,TRBV7-2,.
TGCGCCAGCAGCTCGGCGGGACTAGTGAACACCGGGGAGCTGTTTTTT,CASSSAGLVNTGELFF,TRBD2,TRBJ2-2,TRBV5-1,.
TGTGCCAGCGAGGGCAGGCTTAACACAGATACGCAGTATTTT,CASEGRLNTDTQYF,.,TRBJ2-3,TRBV6-5,.
TGTGCCAGCAGCCCCCGGGGGACAGGGGGAGAGACCCAGTACTTC,CASSPRGTGGETQYF,TRBD1,TRBJ2-5,TRBV7-9,.
TGTGCCAGCAGTTTCGTAGGGGCTGGTCAGCCCCAGCATTTT,CASSFVGAGQPQHF,.,TRBJ1-5,TRBV28,.
TGTGCCAGCAGCTCCCAGGGAGGCACTGAAGCTTTCTTT,CASSSQGGTEAFF,.,TRBJ1-1,TRBV9,.
TGTGCCAGCAGTGCCGGACAGCCTAATTCACCCCTCCACTTT,CASSAGQPNSPLHF,.,TRBJ1-6,TRBV2,.
TGTGCCAGCAGTTTATTCAGGGGATATCAGCCCCAGCATTTT,CASSLFRGYQPQHF,.,TRBJ1-5,TRBV28,.
TGTGCCAGCTCGGGGCAGGGTAAGACTGAAGCTTTCTTT,CASSGQGKTEAFF,.,TRBJ1-1,TRBV18,.
TGTGCCAGCAGTGATCGCGGGTACTATGGCTACACCTTC,CASSDRGYYGYTF,.,TRBJ1-2,TRBV2,.
TGTGCCAGCAGCGCCAGTGGCAGGGGGCAAGGCTACACCTTC,CASSASGRGQGYTF,TRBD1,TRBJ1-2,TRBV7-9,.
TGCGCCAGCAGCTTGCGAGGACTGGATGGCTACACCTTC,CASSLRGLDGYTF,.,TRBJ1-2,TRBV5-1,.
TGTGCCAGCAGCCCGACCACAGGGGAAGCTAACTATGGCTACACCTTC,CASSPTTGEANYGYTF,TRBD1,TRBJ1-2,TRBV5-8,once
TGCGCCAGCAGCCAAGCCCGGAGCTCCTACAATGAGCAGTTCTTC,CASSQARSSYNEQFF,.,TRBJ2-1,TRBV4-1,.
TGTGCCAGCAGTCCACCGGGATTGTGGGCTTTCTTT,CASSPPGLWAFF,.,TRBJ1-1,TRBV28,.
TGTGCCAGCAGCGGGGACAAATATCAGCCCCAGCATTTT,CASSGDKYQPQHF,.,TRBJ1-5,TRBV11-2,.